This TCR beta chain was identified during a study of control samples from healthy donors and cancer patients. Germline V gene lookup returns CDR1 ENHRY and CDR2 SYGVKD. Trimming stripped 7 bases from V and 1 base from J, with 13 bases between. The CDR3 runs to 14 residues. Only in-frame clones appear in the TCRdb table, and some are missing; sequencing was by immunoSEQ multiplex PCR. The table has around 41,000 clones, less than 95% seen once. The chain recombines TRBV10-3 with TRBJ2-5; TRBD1 is a possible D gene (6 bases). The clonotype was recovered from a man in his sixties in good health. Sequenced: blood. The CDR3 region is CAIKVGALQETQYF. The CDR3 DNA is TGTGCCATCAAAGTGGGGGCCCTCCAAGAGACCCAGTACTTC.